What follows describes a single T cell receptor (beta chain). This clonotype was detected ten times or more. What antigen it recognizes has not been identified. Per-nucleotide qualities are absent, and no much larger clonotype sits a single base away. For this chain, trimming is 2 bases at the V end and 4 bases at the J end, and the number of junction bases without a gene match is 3. Looking up the germline V gene yields CDR1 MDHEN and CDR2 SYDVKM. CDR3 length: 15 amino acids, cysteine to phenylalanine. The sequence is cut down to CDR3 DNA, 45 bases in frame from base 1. TCR beta CDR3 regions were amplified from RNA transcripts. The first round of RT-PCR for the TCR CDR3 was performed with the HTBI primer set and the Qiagen OneStep RT-PCR kit. Libraries were constructed in a second round of multiplex PCR, after which size selection and purification were carried out. Libraries were sequenced paired-end with 100 bp reads on an Illumina HiSeq2000. On the study's bioinformatics: Raw data were processed with SOAPnuke, discarding reads with adapters, uncalled bases, mean Phred below 15, or no exact constant-primer or identifier match. High-quality paired reads were merged using COPE v1.2.5, and each unique nucleotide sequence was defined as a clonotype. Clonotypes were aligned to IMGT TRBV, TRBD and TRBJ reference segments using MiTCR v1.1. The analysis was restricted to V-J combinations with a frequency above 0.0001, which together covered over 99% of the repertoires. A TCS score was defined as the ratio of F50 (clonal expansion) to E x V (chaos), with BLOSUM62-based TCRdist applied between CDR3 peptides within each V-J. Welch's t-statistics and random forest reduced fewer than 550 V-J features to fewer than 15, which were used in a naive Bayes classifier (R e1071). The public reads were quality trimmed at Q25 with fastp and then assembled into clones with MiXCR by TCRdb, keeping productive beta chains. Each entry is one CDR3 protein sequence, shown with its most common DNA and genes. The V and J calls come from TCRdb's annotation, not from the publication. The sample contains around 340,000 distinct CDR3 sequences, about a sixth of them found a single time. The leading ten clones occupy 30% to 35% of the sample.

Hyperthyroidism patients were newly diagnosed, had a disease duration of under 2 months, and were aged 18 to 65 years. Any patient with an uncontrolled infection, another autoimmune disease, pregnancy or lactation was excluded. Diagnoses were based on clinical symptoms, serum thyroxine and TRAb, thyroid ultrasound and orbital computed tomography. For progressor patients, blood was drawn at the first diagnosis of hyperthyroidism, before any ophthalmopathy symptoms had appeared. PBMCs were separated from roughly 9.3 ml of fresh peripheral blood using Ficoll-Paque density gradient centrifugation. Progressor patients were defined as those initially diagnosed with Graves' hyperthyroidism in whom ophthalmopathy developed during follow-up. Total RNA was extracted with Trizol reagent, and quality was checked on an Agilent 2100 Bioanalyzer. The source of the sample is a study of T cells in Graves' hyperthyroidism and ophthalmopathy (dated by TCRdb to about 2019). Context from the whole study: Peripheral blood was collected at initial diagnosis, before any treatment. TCR V-J signatures able to tell the groups apart were searched for in a discovery cohort of 90 to 100 patients, of whom under 45 had Graves' ophthalmopathy and 57 had stable Graves' hyperthyroidism. Prospective prediction of ophthalmopathy was tested in an independent validation cohort consisting of roughly 19 hyperthyroidism patients and about 17 patients who later progressed to ophthalmopathy. The approximately 100 discovery patients were divided at random into training and test sets in a 7:3 ratio. Thyroid tissue and blood T-cell repertoires from six Graves' hyperthyroidism patients were also compared in the study. After blood sampling, hyperthyroidism patients were treated with methimazole at a starting dose of 30 mg daily, and ophthalmopathy patients were treated with high-dose intravenous methylprednisolone. The paper reports TCR Vbeta CDR3 sequencing of approximately 130 peripheral blood samples: some 41 ophthalmopathy, some 80 hyperthyroidism and some 17 progressor patients.

On the study overall, not on this receptor specifically: In validation, the model predicted progression to ophthalmopathy with around 71% sensitivity and roughly 72% specificity, a median of 6.5 months before onset. Most expanded thyroid clonotypes (frequency above 0.001) were also found in blood, which suggests that blood repertoires may mirror thyroid immune responses. In cross-validation, a model built on a 13 V-J signature told ophthalmopathy apart from stable hyperthyroidism with just under 90% sensitivity and about 81% specificity, and in testing the same model reached 80%/75%. Sample size was not statistically predetermined, and blinding of investigators to group allocation was not performed.

The clonotype comes from a woman in her twenties or thirties with Graves' hyperthyroidism that later progressed to Graves' ophthalmopathy. Sample: blood. The chain was built from TRBV28 and TRBJ2-2, with 8 junctional bases fitting TRBD2. At the DNA level, the sequence is TGTGCCAGCAGTTTAGAAGCGGGAGTCACCGGGGAGCTGTTTTTT. Its translation is CASSLEAGVTGELFF.